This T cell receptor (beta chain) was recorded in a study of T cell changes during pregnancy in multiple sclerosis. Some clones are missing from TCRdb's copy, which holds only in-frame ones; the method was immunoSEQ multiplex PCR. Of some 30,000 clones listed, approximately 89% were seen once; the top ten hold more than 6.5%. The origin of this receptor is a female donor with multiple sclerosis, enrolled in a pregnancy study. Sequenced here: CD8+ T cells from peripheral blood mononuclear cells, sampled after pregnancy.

Here the CDR3 DNA reads TGTGCCAGCGGACTAGCGGGGTACGAGCAGTACTTC. This sequence encodes CASGLAGYEQYF. The chain carries TRBV6-6 and TRBJ2-7, with 12 positions matching TRBD2. This CDR3 has 12 residues. V dropped 8 bases and J dropped 4; count of bases not matched to a gene: 0. CDR1 MNHNY and CDR2 SVGAGI come from the germline V gene (reference sequence).